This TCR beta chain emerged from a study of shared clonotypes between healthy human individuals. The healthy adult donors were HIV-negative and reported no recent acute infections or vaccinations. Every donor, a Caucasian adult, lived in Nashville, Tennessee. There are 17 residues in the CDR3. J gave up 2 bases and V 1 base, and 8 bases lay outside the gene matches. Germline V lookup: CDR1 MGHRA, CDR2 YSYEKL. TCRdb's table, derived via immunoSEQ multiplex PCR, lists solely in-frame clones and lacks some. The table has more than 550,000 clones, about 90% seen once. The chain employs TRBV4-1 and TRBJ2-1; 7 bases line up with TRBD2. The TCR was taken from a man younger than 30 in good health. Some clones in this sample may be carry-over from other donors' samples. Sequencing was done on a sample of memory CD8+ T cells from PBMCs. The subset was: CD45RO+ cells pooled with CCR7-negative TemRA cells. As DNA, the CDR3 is TGCGCCAGCAGCCAAGTCTGGCTAGCGGAGGCCTACAATGAGCAGTTCTTC. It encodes CASSQVWLAEAYNEQFF.